This is a list of T cell receptor beta chains from one sample in a study of vaccination and CD4 T cells after COVID-19. MiXCR, applied by TCRdb to the PCR reads, yields one record per CDR3 protein. The profile shows about 13,000 distinct CDR3 sequences, 50% to 65% of them singletons. No antigen has been identified for these receptors. The sample was CD4+ T cells from blood, cultured in vitro. These receptors were collected from a human donor who had recovered from COVID-19. The CDR3 runs from the conserved cysteine through the conserved F or W. Each record gives: CDR3 length, V gene, J gene, CDR3 protein.

>15|TRBV18|TRBJ1-1
CASSPEQGRNTEAFF
>17|TRBV11-2|TRBJ1-6
CASRGLNRGIFDSPLHF
>13|TRBV7-2|TRBJ2-5
CASSDTRGGSQYF
>15|TRBV4-3|TRBJ2-7
CASSQGAGGSYEQYF
>17|TRBV19|TRBJ2-3
CASSILDFSPSTDTQYF
>13|TRBV20-1|TRBJ1-3
CSASPRSGNTIYF
>15|TRBV30|TRBJ1-3
CAWSVYGRGTHTIYF
>14|TRBV19|TRBJ1-6
CASSNGQGGSPLHF
>14|TRBV6-4|TRBJ1-1
CASSEGQWGTEAFF
>18|TRBV23-1|TRBJ2-2
CASSQSGHRALNTGELFF
>13|TRBV12-3/TRBV12-4|TRBJ2-5
CASSLSGGETQYF
>16|TRBV11-2|TRBJ1-6
CASSFLRGPINSPLHF
>17|TRBV19|TRBJ2-4
CASSMRPRGAGENIQYF
>16|TRBV7-8|TRBJ1-1
CASSLTGTGMNTEAFF
>14|TRBV30|TRBJ1-2
CAWSSRLGRRGYTF
>18|TRBV30|TRBJ1-1
CAWRGLIRRGAHTTEAFF
>12|TRBV30|TRBJ1-5
CACSQGVEPQHF
>18|TRBV25-1|TRBJ1-2
CASSESYFSGGASYGYTF
>13|TRBV4-1|TRBJ2-3
CASSPPSTDTQYF
>11|TRBV6-1|TRBJ2-3
CASRAGFTQYF
>13|TRBV10-3|TRBJ1-4
CAINRDRNEKLFF
>17|TRBV5-1|TRBJ1-1
CASSPLTGTTSRAEAFF
>13|TRBV20-1|TRBJ2-4
CSARDRSKNIQYF
>14|TRBV6-5|TRBJ1-1
CASSYSGYSGSAFF
>15|TRBV2|TRBJ1-5
CASSGTGHSNQPQHF
>13|TRBV20-1|TRBJ1-1
CSARGGWDTEAFF
>15|TRBV27|TRBJ1-1
CASSTMEGFSTEAFF
>20|TRBV20-1|TRBJ2-1
CSARGVPGRMAGEGYNEQFF
>14|TRBV20-1|TRBJ2-3
CSAPYRGVTDTQYF
>15|TRBV6-1|TRBJ1-6
CASSPGGGHNSPLHF
>16|TRBV11-3|TRBJ2-2
CASNYFTGTNTGELFF
>15|TRBV5-1|TRBJ2-1
CASSPQGTTEVEQFF
>14|TRBV20-1|TRBJ2-1
CSAGRGPSYNEQFF
>15|TRBV10-3|TRBJ2-3
CATTGAQLYTDTQYF
>14|TRBV5-5|TRBJ1-4
CASSFTGGNEKLFF
>15|TRBV20-1|TRBJ1-2
CSARARSGFNYGYTF
>12|TRBV10-2|TRBJ1-1
CASRKGDTEAFF
>16|TRBV20-1|TRBJ2-5
CSASLIAGADQETQYF
>16|TRBV27|TRBJ1-3
CASSCRQTVSGNTIYF
>13|TRBV6-1|TRBJ1-5
CASRTPGGEPQHF
>14|TRBV4-3|TRBJ1-2
CASSHLTGNYGYTF
>15|TRBV5-1|TRBJ2-2
CASSLRAGYTGELFF
>14|TRBV7-2|TRBJ2-2
CASSLAENTGELFF
>17|TRBV12-3/TRBV12-4|TRBJ2-6
CASSWDRGFAGANVLTF